This TCR beta chain emerged from a study of shared clonotypes between healthy human individuals. In the study overall: Each donor contributed plates that comprised three CD4 naive, three CD4 memory, two CD8 naive and one CD8 memory.

This was a deep-level run. Assay used: immunoSEQ multiplex PCR; TCRdb lists only in-frame clones, some missing. The table lists over a million clones, more than 95% of them singletons. Whole-study findings and limits: When compared with the clonotypes that were shared by all four sorted-subset donors, the non-shared clonotypes turned out to have lower generation probabilities.

Each sample came from a Caucasian adult donor living in Nashville, Tennessee. The CDR3 loop spans 15 amino acids. Between the trimmed V and J ends, which lost 1 base and 1 base, there was a span of 10 bases. The germline gives CDR1 KGHSH, CDR2 LQKENI. Remarks on this clone: The target antigen is unknown. Other DNA variants within this sample encode the same CDR3.

The chain is built from TRBV18 and TRBJ1-1, with a weak D call TRBD1 (6 bases). This sequence originates from a man under 40 in good health. The sample taken for sequencing was naive CD4+ T cells sorted from blood. Subset denoted: CD45RA+ positively selected. CDR3 protein: CASSPLTGTNTEAFF. DNA for the CDR3: TGTGCCAGCTCACCACTCACAGGGACGAACACTGAAGCTTTCTTT.